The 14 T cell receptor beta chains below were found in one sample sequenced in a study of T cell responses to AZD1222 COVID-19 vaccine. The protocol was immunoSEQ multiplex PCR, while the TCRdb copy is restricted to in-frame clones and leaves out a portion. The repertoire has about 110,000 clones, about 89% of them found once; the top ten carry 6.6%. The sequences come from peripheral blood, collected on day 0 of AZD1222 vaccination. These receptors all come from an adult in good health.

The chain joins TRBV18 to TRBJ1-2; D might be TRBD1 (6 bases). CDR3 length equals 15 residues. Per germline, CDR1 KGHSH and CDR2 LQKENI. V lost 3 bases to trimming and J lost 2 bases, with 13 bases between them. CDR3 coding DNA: TGTGCCAGCTCACCCGATGGACAGAGCAACTATGGCTACACCTTC. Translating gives CASSPDGQSNYGYTF.

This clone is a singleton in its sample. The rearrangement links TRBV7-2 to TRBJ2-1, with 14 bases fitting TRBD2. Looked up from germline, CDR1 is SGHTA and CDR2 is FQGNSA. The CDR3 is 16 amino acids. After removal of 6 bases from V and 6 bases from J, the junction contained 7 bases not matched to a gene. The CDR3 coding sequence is TGTGCCAGCAGTCCCGGGACTAGCGGGAGTCTCAATGAGCAGTTCTTC. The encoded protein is CASSPGTSGSLNEQFF.

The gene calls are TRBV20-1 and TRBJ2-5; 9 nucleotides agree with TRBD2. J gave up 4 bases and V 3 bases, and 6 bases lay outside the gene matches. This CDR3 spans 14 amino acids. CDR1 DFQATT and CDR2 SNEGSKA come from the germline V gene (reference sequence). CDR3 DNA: TGCAGTGCTAGTGTAGCGGGAGTGGCAGAGACCCAGTACTTC. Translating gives CSASVAGVAETQYF.

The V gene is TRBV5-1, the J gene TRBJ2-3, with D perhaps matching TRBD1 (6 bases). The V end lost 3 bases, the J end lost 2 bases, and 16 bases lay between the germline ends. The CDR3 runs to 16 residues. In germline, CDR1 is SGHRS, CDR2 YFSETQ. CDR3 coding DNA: TGCGCCAGCAGCTCCACTGGGGACACCTCCACAGATACGCAGTATTTT. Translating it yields CASSSTGDTSTDTQYF.

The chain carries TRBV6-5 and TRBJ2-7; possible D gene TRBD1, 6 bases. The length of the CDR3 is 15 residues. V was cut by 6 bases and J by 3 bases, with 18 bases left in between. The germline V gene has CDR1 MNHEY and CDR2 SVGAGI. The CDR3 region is CASRSGQKNIYEQYF. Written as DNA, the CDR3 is TGTGCCAGCAGATCCGGACAGAAGAATATCTACGAGCAGTACTTC.

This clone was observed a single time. CDR3 in DNA: TGTGCCAGCAGGGTGGGACAGGGAGGTCGAACTGAAGCTTTCTTT. It translates to CASRVGQGGRTEAFF. J is TRBJ1-1 and V is TRBV6-5, with 9 bases fitting TRBD1. Trimming at V came to 6 bases and at J to 5 bases, leaving 10 bases not matched to a gene. CDR1 and CDR2 from the germline V gene are MNHEY and SVGAGI. This CDR3 contains 15 residues.

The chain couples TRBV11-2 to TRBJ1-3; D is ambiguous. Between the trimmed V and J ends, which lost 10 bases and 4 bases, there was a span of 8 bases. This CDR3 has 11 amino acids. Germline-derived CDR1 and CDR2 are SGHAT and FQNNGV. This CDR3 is CAIARGNTIYF. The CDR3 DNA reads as TGTGCCATCGCCCGAGGAAACACCATATATTTT.

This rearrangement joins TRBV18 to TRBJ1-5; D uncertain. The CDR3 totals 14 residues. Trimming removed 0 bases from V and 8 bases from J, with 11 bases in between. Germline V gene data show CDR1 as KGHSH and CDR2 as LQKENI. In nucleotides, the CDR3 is TGTGCCAGCTCACCACCGTCCGGGTCGGAGCCCCAGCATTTT. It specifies CASSPPSGSEPQHF. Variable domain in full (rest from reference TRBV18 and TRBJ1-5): NAGVMQNPRHLVRRRGQEARLRCSPMKGHSHVYWYRQLPEEGLKFMVYLQKENIIDESGMPKERFSAEFPKEGPSILRIQQVVRGDSAAYFCASSPPSGSEPQHFGDGTRLSIL.

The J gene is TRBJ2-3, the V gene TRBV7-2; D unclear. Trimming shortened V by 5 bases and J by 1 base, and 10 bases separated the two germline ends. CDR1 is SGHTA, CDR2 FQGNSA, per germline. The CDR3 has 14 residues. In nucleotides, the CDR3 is TGTGCCAGCAGCCCCAGCGTTCGCACAGATACGCAGTATTTT. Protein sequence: CASSPSVRTDTQYF.

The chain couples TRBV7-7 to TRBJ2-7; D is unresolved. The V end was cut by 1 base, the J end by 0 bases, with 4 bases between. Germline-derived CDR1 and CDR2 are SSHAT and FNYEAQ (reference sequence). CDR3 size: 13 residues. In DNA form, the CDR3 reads TGTGCCAGCAGCTTAGACTACTCCTACGAGCAGTACTTC. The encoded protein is CASSLDYSYEQYF.

The CDR3 here is CASSTPKGAVYEQYF. CDR3 nucleotide sequence: TGTGCCAGCAGTACCCCGAAAGGGGCGGTTTACGAGCAGTACTTC. The V call is TRBV6-5, the J call TRBJ2-7; D may be TRBD1 (5 bases). CDR3 length: 15 residues. Trimming took off 5 bases at V and 4 bases at J, with 18 bases between the two ends. Per the germline V gene, CDR1 is MNHEY and CDR2 is SVGAGI.

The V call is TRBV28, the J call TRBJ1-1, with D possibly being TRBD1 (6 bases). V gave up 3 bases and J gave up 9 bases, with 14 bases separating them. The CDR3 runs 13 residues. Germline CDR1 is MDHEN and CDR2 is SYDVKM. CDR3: CASSFSDRRKAFF. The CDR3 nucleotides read TGTGCCAGCAGTTTCTCTGACAGGCGAAAAGCTTTCTTT.

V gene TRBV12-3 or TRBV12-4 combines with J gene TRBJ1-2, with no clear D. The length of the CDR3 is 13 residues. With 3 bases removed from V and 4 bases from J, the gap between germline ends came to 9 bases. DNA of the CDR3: TGTGCCAGCAGTTTTTCAGGATTCTATGGCTACACCTTC. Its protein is CASSFSGFYGYTF.

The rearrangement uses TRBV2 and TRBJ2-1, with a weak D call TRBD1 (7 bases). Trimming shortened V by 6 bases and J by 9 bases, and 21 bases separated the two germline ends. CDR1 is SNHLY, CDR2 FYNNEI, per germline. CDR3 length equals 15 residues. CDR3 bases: TGTGCCAGCAGCTCCATTGCTGGGACAGCGGGTGAGCAGTTCTTC. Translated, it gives CASSSIAGTAGEQFF.